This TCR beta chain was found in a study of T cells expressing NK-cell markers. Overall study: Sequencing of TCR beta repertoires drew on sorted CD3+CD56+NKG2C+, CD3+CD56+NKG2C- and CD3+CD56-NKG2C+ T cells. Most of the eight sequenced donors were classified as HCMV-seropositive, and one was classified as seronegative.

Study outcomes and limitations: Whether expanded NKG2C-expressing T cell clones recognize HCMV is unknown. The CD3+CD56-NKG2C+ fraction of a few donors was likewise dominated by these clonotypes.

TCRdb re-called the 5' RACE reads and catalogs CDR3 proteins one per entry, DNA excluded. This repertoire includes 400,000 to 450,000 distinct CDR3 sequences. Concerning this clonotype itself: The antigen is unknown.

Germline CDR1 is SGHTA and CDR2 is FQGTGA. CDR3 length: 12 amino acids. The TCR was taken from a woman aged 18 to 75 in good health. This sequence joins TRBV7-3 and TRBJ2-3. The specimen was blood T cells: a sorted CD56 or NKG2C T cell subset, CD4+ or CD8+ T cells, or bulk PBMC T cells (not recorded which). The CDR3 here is CASSPGMDTQYF.